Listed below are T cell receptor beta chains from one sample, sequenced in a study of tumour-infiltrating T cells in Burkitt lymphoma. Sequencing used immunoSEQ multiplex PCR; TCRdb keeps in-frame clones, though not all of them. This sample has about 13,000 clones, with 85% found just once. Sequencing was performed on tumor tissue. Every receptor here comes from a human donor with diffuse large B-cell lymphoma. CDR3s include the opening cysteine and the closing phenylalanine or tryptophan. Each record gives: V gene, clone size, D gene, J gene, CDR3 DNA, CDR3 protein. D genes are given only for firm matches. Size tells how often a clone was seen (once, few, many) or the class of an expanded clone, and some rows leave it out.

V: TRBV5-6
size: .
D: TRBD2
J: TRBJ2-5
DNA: TGTGCCAGCAGCCGGGGATTAGCGGGGGTTCAAGAGACCCAGTACTTC
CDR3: CASSRGLAGVQETQYF

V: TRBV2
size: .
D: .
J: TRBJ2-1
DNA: TGTGCCAGCGAATGGGTATACAATGAGCAGTTCTTC
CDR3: CASEWVYNEQFF

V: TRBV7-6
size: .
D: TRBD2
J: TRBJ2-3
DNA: TGTGCCAGCAGCTTAGTCGGCGGGGGGACCGGCACAGATACGCAGTATTTT
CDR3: CASSLVGGGTGTDTQYF

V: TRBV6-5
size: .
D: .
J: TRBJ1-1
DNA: TGTGCCAGCAGTTACTCGATAGGCCAGGGCGCTGAAGCTTTCTTT
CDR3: CASSYSIGQGAEAFF

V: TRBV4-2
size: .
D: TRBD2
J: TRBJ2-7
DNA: TGTGCCAGCAGCCAAGGACTAGCGGGGGAGTACGAGCAGTACTTC
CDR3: CASSQGLAGEYEQYF

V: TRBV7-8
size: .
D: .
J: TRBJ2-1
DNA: TGTGCCAGCAGCTTAAACAGGGACAATGAGCAGTTCTTC
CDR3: CASSLNRDNEQFF

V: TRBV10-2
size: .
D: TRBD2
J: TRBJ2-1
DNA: TGCGCCAGCAGCTCAAGAACTAGCGGGAGTTTGAATGAGCAGTTCTTC
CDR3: CASSSRTSGSLNEQFF

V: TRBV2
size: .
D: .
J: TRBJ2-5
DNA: TGTGCCAGCACGGTGTCGGTGGAGACCCAGTACTTC
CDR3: CASTVSVETQYF

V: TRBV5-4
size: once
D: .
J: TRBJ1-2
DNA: TGTGCCAGCAGCTTGTTAGGGAATGGCTACACCTTC
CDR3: CASSLLGNGYTF

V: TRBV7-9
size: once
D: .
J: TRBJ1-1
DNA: TGTGCCAGCAGCTTAGAGACACGGATTGAAGCTTTCTTT
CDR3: CASSLETRIEAFF

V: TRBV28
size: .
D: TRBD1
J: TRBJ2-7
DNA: TGTGCCATCCAGGGGGCCCTCTACGAGCAGTACTTC
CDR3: CAIQGALYEQYF

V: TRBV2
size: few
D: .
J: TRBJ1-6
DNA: TGTGCCAGCAGTCCAACAAAGACCTATAATTCACCCCTCCACTTT
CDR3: CASSPTKTYNSPLHF

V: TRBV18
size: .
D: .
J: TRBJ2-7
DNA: TGTGCCAGCTCACCACGGGAACACCACTACGAGCAGTACTTC
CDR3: CASSPREHHYEQYF

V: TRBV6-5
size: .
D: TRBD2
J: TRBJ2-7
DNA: TGTGCCAGCAGTTACTCCTTAGGAGCGGGAGTCTACGAGCAGTACTTC
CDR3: CASSYSLGAGVYEQYF

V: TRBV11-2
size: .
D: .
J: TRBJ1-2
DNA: TGTGCCAGCTTTGGATGGACGGGCCCCCTTGGCTACACCTTC
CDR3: CASFGWTGPLGYTF

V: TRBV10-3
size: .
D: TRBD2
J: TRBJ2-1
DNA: TGTGCCATCAGGGGCTCTAGCGGGAGCCCCTACAATGAGCAGTTCTTC
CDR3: CAIRGSSGSPYNEQFF